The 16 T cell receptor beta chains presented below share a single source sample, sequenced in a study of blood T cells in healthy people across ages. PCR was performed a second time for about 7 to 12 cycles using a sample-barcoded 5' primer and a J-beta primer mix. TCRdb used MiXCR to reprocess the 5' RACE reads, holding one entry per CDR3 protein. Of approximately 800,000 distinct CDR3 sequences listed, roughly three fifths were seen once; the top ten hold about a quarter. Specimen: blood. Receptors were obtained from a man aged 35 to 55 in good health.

The chain's CDR3 is CASSARGPDTQYF. The CDR3 bases are TGTGCCAGCAGCGCCCGCGGTCCAGATACGCAGTATTTT. The V call is TRBV7-9, the J call TRBJ2-3, with no clear D. CDR1 SEHNR and CDR2 FQNEAQ come from the germline V gene (reference sequence). V lost 5 bases and J lost 4, with 10 bases in between. CDR3 size: 13 residues.

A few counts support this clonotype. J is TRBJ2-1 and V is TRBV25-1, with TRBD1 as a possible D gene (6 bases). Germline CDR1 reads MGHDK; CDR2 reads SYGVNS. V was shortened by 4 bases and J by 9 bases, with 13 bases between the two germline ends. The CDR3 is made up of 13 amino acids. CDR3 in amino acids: CASSGLGGTEQFF. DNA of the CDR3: TGTGCCAGCAGTGGTTTAGGGGGTACTGAGCAGTTCTTC.

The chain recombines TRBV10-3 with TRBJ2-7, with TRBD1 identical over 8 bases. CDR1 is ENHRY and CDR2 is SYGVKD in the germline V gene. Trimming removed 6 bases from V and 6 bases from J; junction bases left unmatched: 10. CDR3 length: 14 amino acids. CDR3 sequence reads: CAIRRQGKQTEQYF. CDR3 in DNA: TGTGCCATCAGAAGACAGGGGAAACAAACCGAGCAGTACTTC.

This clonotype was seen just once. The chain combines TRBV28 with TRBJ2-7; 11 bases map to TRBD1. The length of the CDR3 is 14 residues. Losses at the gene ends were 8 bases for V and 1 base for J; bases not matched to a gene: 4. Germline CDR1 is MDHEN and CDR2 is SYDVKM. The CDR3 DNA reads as TGTGCCAGCCGGACAGGGGGCTTATCCTACGAGCAGTACTTC. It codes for CASRTGGLSYEQYF.

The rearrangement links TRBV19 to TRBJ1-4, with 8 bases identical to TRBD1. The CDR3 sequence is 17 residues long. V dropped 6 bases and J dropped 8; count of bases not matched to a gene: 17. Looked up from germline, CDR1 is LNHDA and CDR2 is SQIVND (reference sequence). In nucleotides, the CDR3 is TGTGCCAGTAGCACGACAGGGGTGCCGCTTCAGGGCGAAAAACTGTTTTTT. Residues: CASSTTGVPLQGEKLFF. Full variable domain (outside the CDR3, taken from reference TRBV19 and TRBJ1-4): DGGITQSPKYLFRKEGQNVTLSCEQNLNHDAMYWYRQDPGQGLRLIYYSQIVNDFQKGDIAEGYSVSREKKESFPLTVTSAQKNPTAFYLCASSTTGVPLQGEKLFFGSGTQLSVL.

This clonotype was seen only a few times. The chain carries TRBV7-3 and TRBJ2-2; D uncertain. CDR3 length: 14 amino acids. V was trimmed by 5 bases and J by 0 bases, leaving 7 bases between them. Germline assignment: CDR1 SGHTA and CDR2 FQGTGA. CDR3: CASSGQTNTGELFF. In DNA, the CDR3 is TGTGCCAGCAGCGGGCAGACGAACACCGGGGAGCTGTTTTTT.

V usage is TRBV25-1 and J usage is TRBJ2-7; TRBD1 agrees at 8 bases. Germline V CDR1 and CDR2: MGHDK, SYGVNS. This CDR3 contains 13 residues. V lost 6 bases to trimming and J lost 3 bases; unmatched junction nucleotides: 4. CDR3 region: CASRGQGFYEQYF. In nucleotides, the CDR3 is TGTGCCAGCAGAGGACAGGGATTCTACGAGCAGTACTTC.

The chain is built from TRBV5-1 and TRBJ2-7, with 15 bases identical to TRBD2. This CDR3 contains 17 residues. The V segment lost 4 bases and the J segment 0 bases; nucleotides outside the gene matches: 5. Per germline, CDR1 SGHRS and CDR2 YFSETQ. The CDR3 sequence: CASSPGTSGGTSYEQYF. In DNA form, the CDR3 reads TGCGCCAGCAGCCCCGGGACTAGCGGGGGGACCTCCTACGAGCAGTACTTC.

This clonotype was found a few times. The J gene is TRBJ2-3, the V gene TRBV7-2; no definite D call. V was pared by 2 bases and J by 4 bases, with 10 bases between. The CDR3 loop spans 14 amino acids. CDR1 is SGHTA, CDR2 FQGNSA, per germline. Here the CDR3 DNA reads TGTGCCAGCAGCTTAAGGGTGCGTCCAGATACGCAGTATTTT. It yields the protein CASSLRVRPDTQYF.

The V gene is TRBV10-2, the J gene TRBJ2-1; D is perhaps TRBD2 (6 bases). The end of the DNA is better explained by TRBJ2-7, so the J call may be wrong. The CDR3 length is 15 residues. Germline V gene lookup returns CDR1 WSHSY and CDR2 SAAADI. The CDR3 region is CASTAVSGPILEQYF. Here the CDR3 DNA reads TGCGCCAGCACTGCGGTTAGCGGCCCGATATTAGAGCAGTACTTC.

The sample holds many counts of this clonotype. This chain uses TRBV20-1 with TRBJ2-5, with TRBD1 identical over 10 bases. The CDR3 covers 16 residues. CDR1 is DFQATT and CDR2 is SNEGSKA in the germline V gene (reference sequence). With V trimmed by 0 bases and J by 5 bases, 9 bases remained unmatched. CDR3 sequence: CSARDPLTGGLETQYF. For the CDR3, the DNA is TGCAGTGCTAGAGATCCCTTGACAGGGGGCTTGGAGACCCAGTACTTC.

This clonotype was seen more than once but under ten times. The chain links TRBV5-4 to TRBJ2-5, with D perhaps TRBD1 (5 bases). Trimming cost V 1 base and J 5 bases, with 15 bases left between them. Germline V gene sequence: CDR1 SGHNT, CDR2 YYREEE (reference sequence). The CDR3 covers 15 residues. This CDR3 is CASSLSGQGRETQYF. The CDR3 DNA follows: TGTGCCAGCAGCTTGTCGGGCCAGGGTAGGGAGACCCAGTACTTC.

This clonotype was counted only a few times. This CDR3 is CASSDSKFRADKYNEQFF. The CDR3 region has the DNA TGTGCCAGCAGTGACTCGAAATTTCGGGCTGATAAATACAATGAGCAGTTCTTC. The chain links TRBV6-4 to TRBJ2-1, with D unresolved. V was clipped by 0 bases and J by 4 bases, with 19 bases between them. The germline V gene encodes CDR1 MRHNA and CDR2 SNTAGT. The CDR3 length is 18 residues.

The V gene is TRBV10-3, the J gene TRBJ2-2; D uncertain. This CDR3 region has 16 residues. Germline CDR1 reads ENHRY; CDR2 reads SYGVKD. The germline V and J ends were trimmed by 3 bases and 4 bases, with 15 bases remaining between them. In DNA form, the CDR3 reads TGTGCCATCAGTGACCCAAGGGTACAGCGCACCGGGGAGCTGTTTTTT. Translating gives CAISDPRVQRTGELFF.

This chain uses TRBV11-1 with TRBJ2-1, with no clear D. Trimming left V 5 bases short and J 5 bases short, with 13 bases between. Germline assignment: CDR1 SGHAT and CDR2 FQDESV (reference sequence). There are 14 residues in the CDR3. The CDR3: CASSDGRINNEQFF. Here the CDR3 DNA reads TGTGCCAGCAGCGACGGACGGATAAACAATGAGCAGTTCTTC. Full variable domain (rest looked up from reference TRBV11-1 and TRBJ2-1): EAEVAQSPRYKITEKSQAVAFWCDPISGHATLYWYRQILGQGPELLVQFQDESVVDDSQLPKDRFSAERLKGVDSTLKIQPAELGDSAMYLCASSDGRINNEQFFGPGTRLTVL.

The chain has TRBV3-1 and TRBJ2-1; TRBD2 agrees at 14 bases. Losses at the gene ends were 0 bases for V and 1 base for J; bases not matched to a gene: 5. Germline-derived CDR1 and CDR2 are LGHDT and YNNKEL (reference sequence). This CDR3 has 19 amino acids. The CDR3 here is CASSQEGLAGVRSYNEQFF. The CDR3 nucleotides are TGTGCCAGCAGCCAAGAGGGACTAGCGGGAGTAAGGTCCTACAATGAGCAGTTCTTC.